The rows below give T cell receptor beta chains drawn from one sample of a study of blood T cell repertoires in COVID-19. TCRdb's table, derived via immunoSEQ multiplex PCR, lists solely in-frame clones and lacks some. The sample consists of fewer than 150,000 clones, around 82% of them appearing once. Sequences were obtained from peripheral blood. These receptors all come from a human donor in a cohort sampled during active COVID-19. Both conserved end residues are part of each CDR3. D genes are given only for firm matches. The size field is filled for only some rows; it gives once, few, many or a size class.

>TRBD1|NA|14|TRBV2|TRBJ1-5
CASRKDRGLLPQHF
TGTGCCAGCAGGAAGGACAGGGGGCTTCTGCCCCAGCATTTT
>NA|NA|16|TRBV5-8|TRBJ1-1
CASSPARDRGLTEAFF
TGTGCCAGCAGCCCGGCCCGGGACCGGGGGTTAACTGAAGCTTTCTTT
>TRBD1|NA|15|TRBV7-2|TRBJ2-2
CASSLDRVNTGELFF
TGTGCCAGCAGCCTGGACAGGGTGAACACCGGGGAGCTGTTTTTT
>NA|NA|11|TRBV19|TRBJ2-5
CASRAKETQYF
TGTGCCAGTAGAGCCAAAGAGACCCAGTACTTC
>TRBD1|NA|16|TRBV19|TRBJ2-2
CASSGRDRGDTGELFF
TGTGCCAGTAGTGGACGGGACAGGGGAGACACCGGGGAGCTGTTTTTT
>TRBD1|NA|14|TRBV7-9|TRBJ2-6
CASGTGAGANVLTF
TGTGCCAGCGGAACAGGGGCTGGGGCCAACGTCCTGACTTTC
>NA|NA|14|TRBV5-6|TRBJ2-2
CASAGQTNTGELFF
TGTGCCAGTGCCGGACAGACGAACACCGGGGAGCTGTTTTTT
>TRBD1|NA|15|TRBV19|TRBJ2-5
CASSIPGTGGKTQYF
TGTGCCAGTAGTATCCCCGGGACAGGGGGAAAGACCCAGTACTTC
>TRBD1|NA|14|TRBV29-1|TRBJ1-1
CSGDSTGGITEAFF
TGCAGCGGGGATTCGACAGGGGGTATCACTGAAGCTTTCTTT
>NA|NA|14|TRBV2|TRBJ1-5
CASSERGSNQPQHF
TGTGCCAGCAGTGAAAGGGGAAGCAATCAGCCCCAGCATTTT
>TRBD1|NA|13|TRBV28|TRBJ2-7
CASRTGGQYEQYF
TGTGCCAGCAGGACAGGGGGACAGTACGAGCAGTACTTC
>NA|NA|12|TRBV29-1|TRBJ1-2
CSAIIGDYGYTF
TGCAGCGCCATCATAGGAGACTATGGCTACACCTTC
>NA|NA|15|TRBV5-1|TRBJ2-7
CASSPGQARVYEQYF
TGCGCCAGCAGCCCCGGGCAGGCGAGGGTCTACGAGCAGTACTTC
>NA|NA|15|TRBV6-5|TRBJ2-3
CASPGIQGGTDTQYF
TGTGCCAGCCCTGGGATCCAGGGCGGCACAGATACGCAGTATTTT
>NA|NA|15|TRBV7-2|TRBJ2-5
CASSAGARFKETQYF
TGTGCCAGCAGCGCGGGCGCTAGATTCAAAGAGACCCAGTACTTC
>TRBD1|NA|16|TRBV11-2|TRBJ2-2
CASSLVSGQGTGELFF
TGTGCCAGCAGCTTAGTCTCGGGACAGGGGACCGGGGAGCTGTTTTTT
>TRBD1|NA|12|TRBV25-1|TRBJ2-5
CASSEGQKTQYF
TGTGCCAGCAGTGAGGGACAGAAGACCCAGTACTTC
>NA|NA|18|TRBV4-1|TRBJ1-3
CASSQGRAGGLAGNTIYF
TGCGCCAGCAGCCAAGGCCGGGCGGGGGGGCTTGCTGGAAACACCATATATTTT
>NA|NA|13|TRBV7-8|TRBJ2-7
CATTGDPLYEQYF
TGTGCCACCACCGGGGATCCACTTTACGAGCAGTACTTC
>TRBD1|NA|16|TRBV7-9|TRBJ2-1
CASSLDRDRGYNEQFF
TGTGCCAGCAGCTTAGACCGGGACAGGGGTTACAATGAGCAGTTCTTC
>TRBD2|NA|16|TRBV6-5|TRBJ2-3
CASSYARGGTTDTQYF
TGTGCCAGCAGTTACGCGCGGGGGGGGACCACAGATACGCAGTATTTT
>TRBD1|NA|14|TRBV5-1|TRBJ2-7
CASSSRRDSYEQYF
TGCGCCAGCAGCTCTCGCCGGGACAGCTACGAGCAGTACTTC
>NA|once|16|TRBV5-6|TRBJ1-4
CASSFRQVATNEKLFF
TGTGCCAGCAGCTTCCGACAGGTTGCAACTAATGAAAAACTGTTTTTT
>TRBD1|NA|15|TRBV6-1|TRBJ2-7
CASSEVLGGGYEQYF
TGTGCCAGCAGTGAAGTCTTAGGGGGCGGCTACGAGCAGTACTTC
>NA|NA|17|TRBV5-4|TRBJ2-6
CASSHGQASSGANVLTF
TGTGCCAGCAGCCATGGGCAGGCATCCTCTGGGGCCAACGTCCTGACTTTC
>NA|medium-sized|15|TRBV6-4|TRBJ2-1
CASSDSLDGGGEQFF
TGTGCCAGCAGTGACTCGCTGGACGGGGGTGGGGAGCAGTTCTTC
>NA|NA|12|TRBV7-8|TRBJ2-7
CASSLGLGEQYF
TGTGCCAGCAGCTTAGGTCTAGGCGAGCAGTACTTC
>NA|few|14|TRBV5-1|TRBJ2-7
CASSSGLSSYEQYF
TGCGCCAGCAGCTCGGGACTCAGCTCCTACGAGCAGTACTTC
>NA|NA|14|TRBV5-6|TRBJ1-3
CASSLYGDGNTIYF
TGTGCCAGCAGCTTGTACGGGGATGGAAACACCATATATTTT
>TRBD1|few|15|TRBV3-1/TRBV3-2|TRBJ1-2
CASSQGGQGNYGYTF
TGTGCCAGCAGCCAAGGGGGACAGGGGAACTATGGCTACACCTTC
>NA|NA|14|TRBV6-5|TRBJ1-4
CASTGRDRYEKLFF
TGTGCCAGCACGGGCAGGGATAGGTATGAAAAACTGTTTTTT
>TRBD1|NA|14|TRBV5-1|TRBJ1-4
CASSSGTANEKLFF
TGCGCCAGCAGCTCGGGGACAGCTAATGAAAAACTGTTTTTT
>TRBD1|NA|15|TRBV5-4|TRBJ2-7
CASSSQQGAVWEQYF
TGTGCCAGCAGCTCCCAACAGGGGGCCGTTTGGGAGCAGTACTTC
>TRBD1|once|14|TRBV6-6|TRBJ1-5
CASSGGTGRQPQHF
TGTGCCAGCAGCGGTGGGACAGGGAGACAGCCCCAGCATTTT
>TRBD1|NA|15|TRBV7-9|TRBJ1-1
CASSYRQGWNTEAFF
TGTGCCAGCAGCTATAGACAGGGGTGGAACACTGAAGCTTTCTTT
>NA|NA|14|TRBV2|TRBJ1-2
CASSEFRQGQGYTF
TGTGCCAGCAGTGAATTCAGGCAGGGGCAGGGCTACACCTTC
>NA|NA|16|TRBV10-3|TRBJ1-1
CAISESAQFSNTEAFF
TGTGCCATCAGTGAGTCGGCCCAGTTTTCGAACACTGAAGCTTTCTTT
>NA|NA|13|TRBV6-5|TRBJ2-3
CASRGGGLNTQYF
TGTGCCAGTCGAGGGGGGGGTCTAAATACGCAGTATTTT
>TRBD2|NA|16|TRBV14|TRBJ2-5
CASSQVPAGGQETQYF
TGTGCCAGCAGCCAAGTACCAGCGGGGGGTCAAGAGACCCAGTACTTC
>TRBD1|few|15|TRBV18|TRBJ2-7
CASSPPAGQAYEQYF
TGTGCCAGCTCACCACCGGCCGGACAGGCGTACGAGCAGTACTTC
>TRBD1|NA|13|TRBV5-1|TRBJ1-2
CASSFRTGTGYTF
TGCGCCAGCAGCTTCCGGACAGGGACTGGCTACACCTTC